The next 17 T cell receptor beta chains were all read from a single sample in a study of blood T cell repertoires in COVID-19. Only in-frame clones appear in the TCRdb table, and some are missing; sequencing was by immunoSEQ multiplex PCR. The sample shows about 90,000 clones, around 87% of them seen only once. The sequenced material came from peripheral blood. The receptors were sampled from a male donor with acute or convalescent COVID-19.

The V call is TRBV15, the J call TRBJ2-5; 8 bases fit TRBD1. The CDR3 extends over 13 amino acids. V lost 5 bases and J lost 5; bases outside the gene matches: 4. Germline-derived CDR1 and CDR2 are LNHNV and YYDKDF (reference sequence). This CDR3 reads CATSGQGVETQYF. The CDR3 DNA reads TGTGCCACCAGCGGACAGGGTGTGGAGACCCAGTACTTC.

The count of this clone is one. The chain uses TRBV7-3 and TRBJ1-6; 7 bases line up with TRBD1. The V gene end was trimmed by 1 base and the J gene end by 8 bases; junction bases not matched to a gene: 5. The CDR3 has 15 amino acids. CDR1 is SGHTA, CDR2 FQGTGA, per germline. CDR3 in DNA: TGTGCCAGCAGCTTAAGCCGGACAGGAGATTCACCCCTCCACTTT. Its protein is CASSLSRTGDSPLHF.

The genes are TRBV19 and TRBJ2-3, with 12 bases that match TRBD1. V was pared by 5 bases and J by 6 bases, with 12 bases of the junction left unmatched. This CDR3 has 17 amino acids. The V gene's germline CDR1 is LNHDA and CDR2 SQIVND (reference sequence). CDR3: CASSSWDRGRAGDTQYF. Here the CDR3 DNA reads TGTGCCAGTAGTTCCTGGGACAGGGGGCGAGCAGGTGATACGCAGTATTTT. The full variable domain, in which reference TRBV19 and TRBJ2-3 provide the parts outside the CDR3, is DGGITQSPKYLFRKEGQNVTLSCEQNLNHDAMYWYRQDPGQGLRLIYYSQIVNDFQKGDIAEGYSVSREKKESFPLTVTSAQKNPTAFYLCASSSWDRGRAGDTQYFGPGTRLTVL.

The genes are TRBV20-1 and TRBJ1-4, with 11 bases matching TRBD1. Trimming cost V 3 bases and J 7 bases; bases outside gene matches: 7. The CDR3 consists of 15 residues. Germline V gene data show CDR1 as DFQATT and CDR2 as SNEGSKA (reference sequence). The CDR3 DNA reads as TGCAGTGCTAGTGGACAGGGGGCGAATGGTGAAAAACTGTTTTTT. Protein: CSASGQGANGEKLFF.

The chain recombines TRBV5-1 with TRBJ2-1; TRBD1 aligns across 8 bases. The trim removed 3 bases at V and 6 bases at J, leaving 11 bases unmatched. The CDR3 totals 16 residues. The germline V gene encodes CDR1 SGHRS and CDR2 YFSETQ. CDR3 nucleotide sequence: TGCGCCAGCAGCTCCGGACAGGGTGGGGGAGGCAATGAGCAGTTCTTC. It codes for CASSSGQGGGGNEQFF.

The rearrangement uses TRBV19 and TRBJ2-3; 9 bases agree with TRBD2. The length of the CDR3 is 15 residues. From germline, CDR1 is LNHDA and CDR2 SQIVND (reference sequence). V shed 6 bases and J 1 base; nucleotides not matched to a gene: 5. The CDR3 protein is CASRLAGTRTDTQYF. The CDR3 DNA sequence: TGTGCCAGTAGGCTAGCGGGGACCCGCACAGATACGCAGTATTTT.

The chain employs TRBV7-9 and TRBJ2-7; TRBD2 is a possible D gene (5 bases). V gave up 1 base and J gave up 7 bases, with 11 bases separating them. The CDR3 is 13 amino acids. The germline CDR1 and CDR2 sequences are SEHNR and FQNEAQ (reference sequence). The CDR3 nucleotides read TGTGCCAGCAGCTTAGGAGGGTCGCGTGAGCAGTACTTC. This translates into CASSLGGSREQYF.

V and J are TRBV5-1 and TRBJ1-2, with 9 bases matching TRBD1. V shed 3 bases and J 8 bases; nucleotides not matched to a gene: 11. The germline V gene encodes CDR1 SGHRS and CDR2 YFSETQ. The CDR3 is made up of 15 amino acids. CDR3 amino acids: CASSSGQGSYMGYTF. CDR3 DNA: TGCGCCAGCAGCTCCGGACAGGGGAGTTATATGGGCTACACCTTC.

The chain links TRBV6-6 to TRBJ1-2; tentatively, D is TRBD1 (5 bases). The CDR3 totals 12 residues. Germline CDR1 reads MNHNY; CDR2 reads SVGAGI (reference sequence). V lost 6 bases, J lost 8 bases, and 13 bases lay in between. DNA for the CDR3: TGTGCCAGCAGCAGAAGGGAGGGGGGCTACACCTTC. This translates into CASSRREGGYTF.

There are a few counts of this clone. The chain recombines TRBV5-1 with TRBJ2-4; 10 nucleotides align to TRBD1. After removal of 2 bases from V and 7 bases from J, the junction contained 3 bases not matched to a gene. This CDR3 is built from 14 residues. Germline V gene lookup returns CDR1 SGHRS and CDR2 YFSETQ. CDR3 sequence (DNA): TGCGCCAGCAGCTTTAGGGGACAGGGGAACATTCAGTACTTC. Its translation is CASSFRGQGNIQYF.

This clone was observed a few times. This chain links TRBV6-1 with TRBJ1-5; 7 bases fit TRBD1. The CDR3 consists of 18 residues. After removal of 1 base from V and 7 bases from J, the junction contained 16 bases not matched to a gene. Germline V gene data show CDR1 as MNHNS and CDR2 as SASEGT. DNA for the CDR3: TGTGCCAGCAGTGAAGAGGGGGCAGGACCACTCCCGAAGCAGCCCCAGCATTTT. This sequence encodes CASSEEGAGPLPKQPQHF.

This chain connects TRBV7-9 to TRBJ2-1; D may be TRBD2 (5 bases). The germline V gene has CDR1 SEHNR and CDR2 FQNEAQ (reference sequence). V lost 3 bases and J lost 7, with 25 bases in between. The CDR3 is 18 amino acids. CDR3 sequence (DNA): TGTGCCAGCAGCTTTTTAGTCCCGGGGTTATCCTTTAAAAATGAGCAGTTCTTC. It specifies CASSFLVPGLSFKNEQFF.

The chain employs TRBV6-6 and TRBJ1-5; 8 bases are a match to TRBD1. CDR1 is MNHNY, CDR2 SVGAGI, per germline (reference sequence). With 2 bases clipped from V and 4 bases from J, the junction kept 7 bases outside the gene matches. CDR3 length: 16 residues. The CDR3 DNA sequence: TGTGCCAGCAGTTACACCGACAGGGGTAGGAATCAGCCCCAGCATTTT. Residues: CASSYTDRGRNQPQHF.

The J gene is TRBJ1-4, the V gene TRBV19, with unresolved D. Trimming cost V 6 bases and J 7 bases, with 24 bases left between them. Germline assignment: CDR1 LNHDA and CDR2 SQIVND (reference sequence). The CDR3 contains 17 residues. CDR3 protein: CASRPGADRPGGEKLFF. For the CDR3, the DNA is TGTGCCAGTAGACCCGGAGCGGACCGCCCAGGAGGTGAAAAACTGTTTTTT.

The CDR3 nucleotides are TGTGCCAGCAGTTTCAGGGACAGGGTGAACACTGAAGCTTTCTTT. Protein: CASSFRDRVNTEAFF. The gene calls are TRBV28 and TRBJ1-1, with 9 bases lining up with TRBD1. This CDR3 region has 15 residues. Germline trimming cut 3 bases from V and 0 bases from J; bases unmatched to any gene: 2. Germline assignment: CDR1 MDHEN and CDR2 SYDVKM.

CDR3 sequence (DNA): TGTGCCATCAGTATTGACAGGGGGAACACTGAAGCTTTCTTT. Translation: CAISIDRGNTEAFF. The chain is built from TRBV10-3 and TRBJ1-1, with 8 nucleotides matching TRBD1. J lost 1 base, V lost 5 bases, and 3 bases had no gene match. Germline assignment: CDR1 ENHRY and CDR2 SYGVKD. The CDR3 has 14 residues.

The J gene is TRBJ1-3, the V gene TRBV19; D is unclear. The CDR3 covers 14 residues. The V gene lost 6 bases and the J gene lost 4 bases, with 13 bases spanning the gap. Germline V gene sequence: CDR1 LNHDA, CDR2 SQIVND (reference sequence). CDR3 residues: CASRVGLLGNTIYF. Written as DNA, the CDR3 is TGTGCCAGTAGAGTCGGGTTACTCGGAAACACCATATATTTT.